These 25 T cell receptor beta chains share one sample of origin, sequenced in a study of shared clonotypes between healthy human individuals. Generated by immunoSEQ multiplex PCR, the TCRdb table keeps only in-frame clones and is missing some. The data hold 2 million to 2.5 million clones, with approximately 93% observed a single time. Sequencing input: naive CD4+ T cells from PBMCs. Described subset: CD45RA+ positively selected. Receptor source: a man between 18 and 29 years old in good health. Some clones in this sample may be carry-over from other donors' samples.

This chain joins TRBV5-1 and TRBJ1-4; TRBD1 agrees at 9 bases. The CDR3 loop spans 14 amino acids. CDR1 and CDR2 from the germline V gene are SGHRS and YFSETQ. Trimming at V came to 4 bases and at J to 5 bases, leaving 3 bases not matched to a gene. CDR3 bases: TGCGCCAGCAGCACAGGGGGCCAGAATGAAAAACTGTTTTTT. This sequence encodes CASSTGGQNEKLFF.

This chain connects TRBV5-6 to TRBJ2-1; perhaps TRBD1 as D (5 bases). CDR3 size: 15 residues. The ends were cut back, 2 bases at V and 6 bases at J, with 15 bases in the middle. Germline assignment: CDR1 SGHDT and CDR2 YYEEEE. CDR3 sequence (DNA): TGTGCCAGCAGCTTCCTTTCAGGGTCCCTCAATGAGCAGTTCTTC. It is translated as CASSFLSGSLNEQFF.

The rearrangement links TRBV18 to TRBJ2-7; TRBD1 agrees at 10 bases. V trimming: 4 bases; J trimming: 7 bases; junction bases outside the gene matches: 13. CDR1 and CDR2 from the germline V gene are KGHSH and LQKENI. This CDR3 is 16 amino acids long. The CDR3 nucleotides are TGTGCCAGCTCACTTACACGGGACAGGGGTGGATGGGAGCAGTACTTC. It codes for CASSLTRDRGGWEQYF.

The chain uses TRBV11-2 and TRBJ2-2; 9 nucleotides agree with TRBD1. CDR3 length: 15 amino acids. CDR1 and CDR2 (germline): SGHAT, FQNNGV. V lost 6 bases and J lost 7; bases outside the gene matches: 9. CDR3 loop: CASRTGGTGNGELFF. The CDR3 nucleotides read TGTGCCAGCAGAACTGGTGGGACAGGGAACGGGGAGCTGTTTTTT.

As regards this clone: The same CDR3 arises from other DNA sequences in this sample as well. J is TRBJ2-1 and V is TRBV5-1, with no clear D. Germline CDR1 is SGHRS and CDR2 is YFSETQ. This CDR3 has 13 amino acids. Trimming took off 0 bases at V and 4 bases at J, with 5 bases between the two ends. This CDR3 reads CASSLDSYNEQFF. As DNA, the CDR3 is TGCGCCAGCAGCTTGGATTCGTACAATGAGCAGTTCTTC. Drawing the rest from reference TRBV5-1 and TRBJ2-1, the complete variable domain is KAGVTQTPRYLIKTRGQQVTLSCSPISGHRSVSWYQQTPGQGLQFLFEYFSETQRNKGNFPGRFSGRQFSNSRSEMNVSTLELGDSALYLCASSLDSYNEQFFGPGTRLTVL.

About this clone: Other DNA sequences in the sample encode the same CDR3. V usage is TRBV5-4 and J usage is TRBJ1-1, with a weak D call TRBD1 (5 bases). V shed 0 bases and J shed 1 base, with 10 bases lying between them. The CDR3 spans 15 residues. Germline loops: CDR1 SGHNT, CDR2 YYREEE (reference sequence). DNA for the CDR3: TGTGCCAGCAGCTTGGCCAAAACAGGGAACACTGAAGCTTTCTTT. This encodes CASSLAKTGNTEAFF.

The V gene is TRBV9, the J gene TRBJ1-5, with a possible D match to TRBD1 (5 bases). V lost 4 bases and J 3 bases, leaving 14 bases between the germline ends. The CDR3 spans 15 residues. In germline, CDR1 is SGDLS, CDR2 YYNGEE. CDR3 amino acids: CASSLQGRYNQPQHF. CDR3 nucleotide sequence: TGTGCCAGCAGCCTCCAGGGACGGTACAATCAGCCCCAGCATTTT.

The chain employs TRBV6-1 and TRBJ2-7; D gene ambiguous. The CDR3 covers 13 residues. Deletions cut 7 bases from V and 2 bases from J, with 12 bases between. The germline V gene has CDR1 MNHNS and CDR2 SASEGT. The CDR3 sequence: CASTGQEPYEQYF. The CDR3 region has the DNA TGTGCCAGCACCGGGCAGGAACCCTACGAGCAGTACTTC.

The chain links TRBV28 to TRBJ2-3; possibly TRBD2 for D (6 bases). The germline V gene encodes CDR1 MDHEN and CDR2 SYDVKM. V was pared by 7 bases and J by 1 base, with 12 bases between. The CDR3 is made up of 14 amino acids. Here the CDR3 reads CASTEPSGTDTQYF. The DNA of the CDR3 is TGTGCCAGCACCGAACCTAGCGGCACAGATACGCAGTATTTT.

The V and J genes are TRBV7-9 and TRBJ1-4; TRBD1 is a possible D gene (5 bases). The CDR3 covers 16 residues. V lost 2 bases and J 1 base, leaving 11 bases between the germline ends. CDR1 and CDR2 (germline): SEHNR, FQNEAQ (reference sequence). CDR3 nucleotide sequence: TGTGCCAGCAGCTTATCGGGGGATGGAACTAATGAAAAACTGTTTTTT. Its translation is CASSLSGDGTNEKLFF.

The chain is built from TRBV18 and TRBJ2-3, with 8 bases fitting TRBD2. This CDR3 has 15 residues. From germline, CDR1 is KGHSH and CDR2 LQKENI. With 6 bases clipped from V and 4 bases from J, the junction kept 9 bases outside the gene matches. The CDR3 is CASSQTTGGADTQYF. The CDR3 DNA reads as TGTGCCAGCTCTCAAACCACGGGAGGGGCAGATACGCAGTATTTT. Full variable domain (outside the CDR3, taken from reference TRBV18 and TRBJ2-3): NAGVMQNPRHLVRRRGQEARLRCSPMKGHSHVYWYRQLPEEGLKFMVYLQKENIIDESGMPKERFSAEFPKEGPSILRIQQVVRGDSAAYFCASSQTTGGADTQYFGPGTRLTVL.

J is TRBJ2-7 and V is TRBV2, with D hard to call. Germline V CDR1 and CDR2: SNHLY, FYNNEI. V was clipped by 6 bases and J by 2 bases, with 11 bases between them. The CDR3 spans 13 residues. The CDR3 nucleotides are TGTGCCAGCAGCCTGGACGTTGCCTACGAGCAGTACTTC. It yields the protein CASSLDVAYEQYF.

A word on this clone: Other DNA sequences within the sample encode an identical CDR3. The chain's CDR3 is CASSFQGGQETQYF. DNA for the CDR3: TGTGCCAGCAGCTTCCAGGGGGGGCAAGAGACCCAGTACTTC. J is TRBJ2-5 and V is TRBV7-2; D could derive from TRBD1 or TRBD2 (7 bases each). The germline gives CDR1 SGHTA, CDR2 FQGNSA. The CDR3 sequence is 14 residues long. V gave up 3 bases and J gave up 2 bases, with 10 bases separating them.

The gene calls are TRBV5-1 and TRBJ2-1; D may be TRBD1 (6 bases). V shed 4 bases and J shed 3 bases, with 17 bases lying between them. This CDR3 contains 16 residues. CDR1 is SGHRS and CDR2 is YFSETQ in the germline V gene. The CDR3 loop is CASSLTRAGDYNEQFF. The CDR3 nucleotides read TGCGCCAGCAGCCTGACCCGGGCAGGGGACTACAATGAGCAGTTCTTC.

V gene TRBV7-6 combines with J gene TRBJ2-7, with 8 positions matching TRBD2. This CDR3 is built from 14 residues. Trimming removed 5 bases from V and 5 bases from J; junction bases left unmatched: 8. The germline CDR1 and CDR2 sequences are SGHVS and FNYEAQ. The CDR3 DNA sequence: TGTGCCAGCAGCCTCTCGCAGCGGGAGAACGAGCAGTACTTC. As protein: CASSLSQRENEQYF. The whole variable domain, filled in from reference TRBV7-6 and TRBJ2-7, reads GAGVSQSPRYKVTKRGQDVALRCDPISGHVSLYWYRQALGQGPEFLTYFNYEAQQDKSGLPNDRFSAERPEGSISTLTIQRTEQRDSAMYRCASSLSQRENEQYFGPGTRLTVT.

V is TRBV7-9 and J is TRBJ1-1; TRBD1 is a possible D gene (5 bases). Germline lookup yields CDR1 SEHNR and CDR2 FQNEAQ (reference sequence). This CDR3 comprises 14 residues. The V gene lost 4 bases and the J gene lost 1 base, with 10 bases spanning the gap. The CDR3 nucleotides read TGTGCCAGCAGCTACCGACAGTGGAACACTGAAGCTTTCTTT. Its protein is CASSYRQWNTEAFF.

The chain couples TRBV19 to TRBJ2-7, with D tentatively TRBD2 (7 bases). CDR1 is LNHDA and CDR2 is SQIVND in the germline V gene (reference sequence). Trimming took 3 bases from V and 2 from J, leaving 14 bases between them. The CDR3 extends over 15 amino acids. DNA of the CDR3: TGTGCCAGTAGTATGTTGGGGGGGCCGACCTACGAGCAGTACTTC. It codes for CASSMLGGPTYEQYF.

This clone showed up just once. The rearrangement uses TRBV11-3 and TRBJ1-1; unclear D gene. Germline CDR1 SGHNT, CDR2 YENEEA. V was cut by 4 bases and J by 4 bases, with 10 bases left in between. The CDR3 spans 13 residues. The CDR3 sequence: CASSSAGGTEAFF. CDR3 nucleotide sequence: TGTGCCAGCAGCTCGGCGGGAGGCACTGAAGCTTTCTTT.

The CDR3 spells CASSSRTGQETQYF. CDR3 sequence (DNA): TGTGCCAGCAGTTCCAGGACAGGCCAAGAGACCCAGTACTTC. The V gene is TRBV6-5, the J gene TRBJ2-5; 7 positions agree with TRBD1. CDR1 and CDR2 (germline): MNHEY, SVGAGI. Trimming took 4 bases from V and 1 from J; bases not matched to a gene: 3. The CDR3 loop spans 14 amino acids.

Only one count was recorded for this clone. The V and J genes are TRBV2 and TRBJ1-1, with D perhaps matching TRBD1 (5 bases). Germline CDR1 is SNHLY and CDR2 is FYNNEI. Trimming removed 3 bases from V and 9 bases from J, with 14 bases in between. There are 13 residues in the CDR3. This CDR3 reads CASSEETDVKAFF. Written as DNA, the CDR3 is TGTGCCAGCAGTGAGGAGACAGATGTAAAAGCTTTCTTT.

The rearrangement joins TRBV11-2 to TRBJ2-5, with D perhaps matching TRBD2 (6 bases). Germline V gene data show CDR1 as SGHAT and CDR2 as FQNNGV. The CDR3 totals 12 residues. V was trimmed by 0 bases and J by 7 bases, leaving 6 bases between them. The CDR3 loop is CASSLEAGTQYF. CDR3 nucleotide sequence: TGTGCCAGCAGCTTAGAAGCGGGGACCCAGTACTTC.

The chain employs TRBV6-6 and TRBJ2-2; 7 bases align to TRBD2. CDR1 MNHNY and CDR2 SVGAGI come from the germline V gene (reference sequence). The CDR3 loop spans 16 amino acids. With 0 bases clipped from V and 7 bases from J, the junction kept 8 bases outside the gene matches. The CDR3 coding sequence is TGTGCCAGCAGTTACTCTGGCGGGAGAACGCGCGGGGAGCTGTTTTTT. Translation gives CASSYSGGRTRGELFF.

The J gene is TRBJ2-5, the V gene TRBV28; D unclear. V shed 5 bases and J shed 5 bases, with 9 bases lying between them. This CDR3 comprises 12 residues. From germline, CDR1 is MDHEN and CDR2 SYDVKM. The CDR3 here is CASSKGLETQYF. In DNA, the CDR3 is TGTGCCAGCAGTAAAGGGTTGGAGACCCAGTACTTC.

The chain joins TRBV29-1 to TRBJ1-4, with D uncertain. Trimming took off 6 bases at V and 8 bases at J, with 10 bases between the two ends. CDR1 and CDR2 from the germline V gene are SQVTM and ANQGSEA. The CDR3 has 11 amino acids. CDR3 residues: CSVLNEEKLFF. The CDR3 bases are TGCAGCGTCCTGAATGAGGAAAAACTGTTTTTT.

The V call is TRBV7-9, the J call TRBJ2-3; 7 positions agree with TRBD1. The ends lost 0 bases at V and 2 bases at J; junction bases unmatched: 5. The CDR3 length is 16 residues. Germline V CDR1 and CDR2: SEHNR, FQNEAQ (reference sequence). CDR3 nucleotide sequence: TGTGCCAGCAGCTTAGCTAAGGGGGCCAACACAGATACGCAGTATTTT. It is translated as CASSLAKGANTDTQYF.